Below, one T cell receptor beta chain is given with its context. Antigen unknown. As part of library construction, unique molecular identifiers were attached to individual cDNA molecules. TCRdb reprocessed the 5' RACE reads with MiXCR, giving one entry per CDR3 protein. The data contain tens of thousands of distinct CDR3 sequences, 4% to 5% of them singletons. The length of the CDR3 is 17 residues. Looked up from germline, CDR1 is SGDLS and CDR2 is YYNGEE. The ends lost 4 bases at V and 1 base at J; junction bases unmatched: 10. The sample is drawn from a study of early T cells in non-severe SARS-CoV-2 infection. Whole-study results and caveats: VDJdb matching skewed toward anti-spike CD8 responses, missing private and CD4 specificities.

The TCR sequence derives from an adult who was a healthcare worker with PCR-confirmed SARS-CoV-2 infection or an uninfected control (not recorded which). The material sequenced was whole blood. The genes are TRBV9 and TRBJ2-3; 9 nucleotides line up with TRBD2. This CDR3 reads CASSLRPRGGGTDTQYF. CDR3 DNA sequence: TGTGCCAGCAGCCTCCGGCCGCGCGGGGGGGGCACAGATACGCAGTATTTT.